The rows below give T cell receptor beta chains drawn from one sample of a study of cytomegalovirus exposure and HLA in healthy donors. Produced via immunoSEQ multiplex PCR; TCRdb's table is partial and in-frame only. Of over 75,000 clones listed, roughly 85% are singletons. Material: PBMCs. Receptors were obtained from a female donor in good health and CMV-seronegative. Each CDR3 is given with its conserved first and last residue. Fields, in order: clone size, J gene, V gene, D gene, CDR3 DNA, CDR3 protein. A D gene is named only where the DNA matches it firmly. Only part of the rows carry a size: once, few, many, or a class if the clone is expanded.

>-|TRBJ2-7|TRBV27|-
TGTGCCAGCGGCCCGGCCGCGCCGGGCGAGCAGTACTTC
CASGPAAPGEQYF
>-|TRBJ2-1|TRBV5-1|TRBD2
TGCGCCAGCAGCTCAGTAGCGGGAGCTCACAATGAGCAGTTCTTC
CASSSVAGAHNEQFF
>-|TRBJ2-3|TRBV7-2|TRBD2
TGTGCCAGCAGCACCCAGCGGGAGGGTCAGTATTTT
CASSTQREGQYF
>-|TRBJ1-5|TRBV28|-
TGTGCCAGCAGTTCCTTCAATCAGCCCCAGCATTTT
CASSSFNQPQHF
>-|TRBJ2-2|TRBV7-9|-
TGTGCCAGCAGCTTTCTAAACACCGGGGAGCTGTTTTTT
CASSFLNTGELFF
>-|TRBJ2-5|TRBV7-6|TRBD2
TGTGCCAGCAGCTTACGGGGGGGAGGGAGCCAAGAGACCCAGTACTTC
CASSLRGGGSQETQYF
>-|TRBJ1-3|TRBV7-9|-
TGTGCCAGCCCGATCGGTCCTGGAAACACCATATATTTT
CASPIGPGNTIYF
>-|TRBJ2-3|TRBV9|TRBD1
TGTGCCAGCAGCGTAGCTGGGACAGGGGGCTGGGATACGCAGTATTTT
CASSVAGTGGWDTQYF
>-|TRBJ2-6|TRBV15|-
TGTGCCACCAGCAGGACCAGGGCTCATCTCTCTGGGGCCAACGTCCTGACTTTC
CATSRTRAHLSGANVLTF
>-|TRBJ2-7|TRBV1|-
TGCACCAGCAGCCAACGACTCGCCCTCTCCTACGAGCAGTACTTC
CTSSQRLALSYEQYF
>-|TRBJ2-7|TRBV15|TRBD2
TGTGCCATCGGAGCGGGAGGGTCAGCCCACGAGCAGTACTTC
CAIGAGGSAHEQYF
>-|TRBJ2-3|TRBV7-6|-
TGTGCCAGCAGCTTAGGGAGCGGGAGCACAGATACGCAGTATTTT
CASSLGSGSTDTQYF
>-|TRBJ2-7|TRBV2|TRBD1
TGTGCCAGCAGAGAACCCCGGGACAGATCCTACGAGCAGTACTTC
CASREPRDRSYEQYF
>-|TRBJ1-1|TRBV7-9|TRBD1
TGTGCCAGCAGCTTAAGGTCGGCAGGGGGCCTCACTGAAGCTTTCTTT
CASSLRSAGGLTEAFF
>-|TRBJ2-6|TRBV5-1|TRBD1
TGCGCCAGCAGCTTGTTTGGACAGGGGTCTGGGGCCAACGTCCTGACTTTC
CASSLFGQGSGANVLTF
>once|TRBJ1-5|TRBV15|-
TGTGCCACCAGCAGAGACGTCAATCAGCCCCAGCATTTT
CATSRDVNQPQHF
>-|TRBJ2-3|TRBV7-2|-
TGTGCCAGCAGCTTAGACAGGTCCACAGATACGCAGTATTTT
CASSLDRSTDTQYF
>-|TRBJ1-1|TRBV4-1|TRBD1
TGCGCCAGCAGCCAAGTCAGGGGGGAGATGAACACTGAAGCTTTCTTT
CASSQVRGEMNTEAFF
>-|TRBJ2-2|TRBV4-2|-
TGTGCCAGCAGCCAAGTCCTCCCAAAAGGGGACACCGGGGAGCTGTTTTTT
CASSQVLPKGDTGELFF
>once|TRBJ2-7|TRBV2|-
TGTGCCAGCACAGGGGAAGGGGCTTACGAGCAGTACTTC
CASTGEGAYEQYF
>-|TRBJ2-7|TRBV7-8|-
TGTGCCAGCAGTCTGGGGAGCTACGAGCAGTACTTC
CASSLGSYEQYF
>-|TRBJ2-1|TRBV7-8|TRBD1
TGTGCCAGCAGCTTGTCGGGACAGGCCTACAATGAGCAGTTCTTC
CASSLSGQAYNEQFF
>-|TRBJ2-2|TRBV7-2|-
TGTGCCAGCAGCTTAGAACTGGCCGGGGAGCTGTTTTTT
CASSLELAGELFF
>-|TRBJ2-7|TRBV28|TRBD1
TGTGCCAGCAGTTTAACCGGGACAGGGGATTACGAGCAGTACTTC
CASSLTGTGDYEQYF
>once|TRBJ2-1|TRBV9|TRBD2
TGTGCCAGCAGCGTAGCACTAGCGGGGGGGAGCTCCTACAATGAGCAGTTCTTC
CASSVALAGGSSYNEQFF
>-|TRBJ1-1|TRBV4-1|-
TGCGCCAGCAGCCAAGTTGACAGAGGCACTGAAGCTTTCTTT
CASSQVDRGTEAFF
>-|TRBJ1-1|TRBV30|-
TGTGCCTGGAGCCGGAACACTGAAGCTTTCTTT
CAWSRNTEAFF
>-|TRBJ1-1|TRBV20-1|-
TGCAGTGCACCAGGGGACACTGAAGCTTTCTTT
CSAPGDTEAFF
>-|TRBJ1-1|TRBV5-1|-
TGCGCCAGCAGTCCTCCTGGGGCGAACACTGAAGCTTTCTTT
CASSPPGANTEAFF
>-|TRBJ1-5|TRBV19|-
TGTGCCAGTAGTATAGATTGGGGCCCAAATCAGCCCCAGCATTTT
CASSIDWGPNQPQHF
>-|TRBJ1-1|TRBV19|TRBD1
TGTGCCAGTAGTATAGGTCAGGGGGCCGGCGCTGAAGCTTTCTTT
CASSIGQGAGAEAFF
>-|TRBJ2-1|TRBV27|-
TGTGCCAGCAGTTACAGGTACAATGAGCAGTTCTTC
CASSYRYNEQFF
>-|TRBJ2-7|TRBV7-9|-
TGTGCCAGCAGCTTAGAGACAGGAACTCTACGAGGGCAGTACTTC
CASSLETGTLRGQYF
>-|TRBJ2-3|TRBV7-2|TRBD2
TGTGCCAGCAGCGTCAGCGGGGGGCGATCAGATACGCAGTATTTT
CASSVSGGRSDTQYF
>-|TRBJ2-1|TRBV5-1|-
TGCGCCAGCAGCTTGGCAGCGGCATACAATGAGCAGTTCTTC
CASSLAAAYNEQFF
>-|TRBJ1-4|TRBV28|-
TGTGCCAGCAGTTTTGCTGACAGACCTAATGAAAAACTGTTTTTT
CASSFADRPNEKLFF
>-|TRBJ2-1|TRBV7-7|-
TGTGCTAGCAGCTTAGCGCAGGGTTTTGAGCAGTTCTTC
CASSLAQGFEQFF